This entry lists 32 T cell receptor beta chains sequenced from one sample in a study of siplizumab effects on memory and regulatory T cells. TCRdb's table, derived via immunoSEQ multiplex PCR, lists solely in-frame clones and lacks some. The data show around 61,000 clones, with around 97% seen just once and about 1% held by the top ten. The sequenced sample was naive CD8+ T cells sorted from blood. These TCRs come from a human donor in good health.

This chain connects TRBV5-1 to TRBJ2-1; the match to TRBD2 covers 14 bases. From germline, CDR1 is SGHRS and CDR2 YFSETQ. This CDR3 is 15 amino acids long. V trimming: 4 bases; J trimming: 8 bases; junction bases outside the gene matches: 5. CDR3 in DNA: TGCGCCAGCAGCGTGGGGGGACTAGCGGGAGATGAGCAGTTCTTC. The encoded protein is CASSVGGLAGDEQFF.

The chain is built from TRBV20-1 and TRBJ2-5; no firm D call. This CDR3 has 11 amino acids. Trimming pared 3 bases from V and 7 bases from J, leaving 9 bases between. The germline V gene has CDR1 DFQATT and CDR2 SNEGSKA (reference sequence). The CDR3 coding sequence is TGCAGTGCTAGGGTTGTGGCGACCCAGTACTTC. Translation gives CSARVVATQYF.

The chain is built from TRBV4-1 and TRBJ2-7; 12 bases are a match to TRBD2. Germline values: CDR1 MGHRA, CDR2 YSYEKL. The CDR3 contains 18 residues. Unmatched junction bases numbered 9, after V lost 1 base and J lost 2 bases. This CDR3 is CASSQGLAGGNTPYEQYF. CDR3 DNA: TGCGCCAGCAGCCAAGGTCTAGCGGGAGGGAATACCCCCTACGAGCAGTACTTC.

V usage is TRBV4-1 and J usage is TRBJ1-1; 9 bases are a match to TRBD1. After removal of 2 bases from V and 4 bases from J, the junction contained 2 bases not matched to a gene. Germline V gene lookup returns CDR1 MGHRA and CDR2 YSYEKL. The CDR3 extends over 14 amino acids. This chain's CDR3 is CASSQTTGGTEAFF. DNA for the CDR3: TGCGCCAGCAGCCAAACGACAGGGGGCACTGAAGCTTTCTTT.

The chain has TRBV4-1 and TRBJ2-7; D might be TRBD2 (6 bases). The CDR3 runs 15 residues. Trimming shortened V by 0 bases and J by 3 bases, and 12 bases separated the two germline ends. Germline CDR1 and CDR2: MGHRA and YSYEKL. The CDR3: CASSQDRETSYEQYF. The CDR3 DNA reads TGCGCCAGCAGCCAAGACCGGGAGACTAGCTACGAGCAGTACTTC.

The rearrangement links TRBV5-6 to TRBJ2-1; 9 bases match TRBD2. Germline CDR1 reads SGHDT; CDR2 reads YYEEEE. The CDR3 runs 17 residues. Unmatched junction bases numbered 8, after V lost 4 bases and J lost 0 bases. CDR3 sequence (DNA): TGTGCCAGCAGCCTGGCGGGTAGCGGGGGCTCCTACAATGAGCAGTTCTTC. It specifies CASSLAGSGGSYNEQFF. Full variable domain (missing parts from reference TRBV5-6 and TRBJ2-1): DAGVTQSPTHLIKTRGQQVTLRCSPKSGHDTVSWYQQALGQGPQFIFQYYEEEERQRGNFPDRFSGHQFPNYSSELNVNALLLGDSALYLCASSLAGSGGSYNEQFFGPGTRLTVL.

The CDR3 here is CATNEGAVAKNIQYF. CDR3 coding DNA: TGTGCCACCAACGAGGGGGCGGTGGCCAAAAACATTCAGTACTTC. V is TRBV6-1 and J is TRBJ2-4; TRBD1 matches at 7 bases. Germline trimming cut 10 bases from V and 1 base from J; bases unmatched to any gene: 10. Germline-derived CDR1 and CDR2 are MNHNS and SASEGT. The CDR3 extends over 15 amino acids.

V is TRBV6-6 and J is TRBJ2-3; D is possibly TRBD1 (5 bases). The germline CDR1 and CDR2 sequences are MNHNY and SVGAGI (reference sequence). With 5 bases removed from V and 1 base from J, the gap between germline ends came to 13 bases. This CDR3 is 15 amino acids long. The CDR3 bases are TGTGCCAGCAGTATAAACAGGTCTGGCACAGATACGCAGTATTTT. Translation: CASSINRSGTDTQYF.

This clone showed up just once. Other DNA sequences in this specimen translate into the identical CDR3. The chain is built from TRBV27 and TRBJ2-2; no clear D. Germline values: CDR1 MNHEY, CDR2 SMNVEV (reference sequence). CDR3 length: 13 residues. V gave up 5 bases and J gave up 1 base, with 5 bases separating them. This CDR3 reads CASSLGNTGELFF. CDR3 in DNA: TGTGCCAGCAGTCTCGGGAACACCGGGGAGCTGTTTTTT.

The V gene is TRBV28, the J gene TRBJ2-7; D is possibly TRBD1 or TRBD2 (6 bases each). The CDR3 covers 13 residues. V was clipped by 3 bases and J by 4 bases, with 10 bases between them. Germline V lookup: CDR1 MDHEN, CDR2 SYDVKM. The CDR3 spells CASSLGGGYEQYF. DNA for the CDR3: TGTGCCAGCAGTTTGGGGGGCGGATACGAGCAGTACTTC.

The J gene is TRBJ2-3, the V gene TRBV28, with a tentative D call TRBD2 (6 bases). V was pared by 4 bases and J by 6 bases, with 17 bases between. Per germline, CDR1 MDHEN and CDR2 SYDVKM. The CDR3 sequence is 15 residues long. CDR3 in amino acids: CASSSPGLRVDTQYF. CDR3 DNA: TGTGCCAGCAGTTCTCCGGGACTCAGGGTGGATACGCAGTATTTT.

The genes are TRBV18 and TRBJ1-5, with D perhaps TRBD1 (6 bases). Germline V CDR1 and CDR2: KGHSH, LQKENI. This CDR3 is 17 amino acids long. Trimming removed 5 bases at V and 6 bases at J, with 23 bases between. The CDR3, as DNA: TGTGCCAGCTCAACGGACAGAAGGGGGATCCTCAGTCAGCCCCAGCATTTT. The encoded protein is CASSTDRRGILSQPQHF.

The V and J genes are TRBV28 and TRBJ1-5; D is possibly TRBD1 (5 bases). Trimming shortened V by 2 bases and J by 7 bases, and 12 bases separated the two germline ends. CDR1 MDHEN and CDR2 SYDVKM come from the germline V gene. The CDR3 has 14 amino acids. The DNA of the CDR3 is TGTGCCAGCAGTTTACCCGGGGGAACCCAGCCCCAGCATTTT. This codes for CASSLPGGTQPQHF.

The chain is built from TRBV7-2 and TRBJ2-7, with 13 bases fitting TRBD2. V lost 5 bases, J lost 3 bases, and 7 bases stayed unmatched. The germline CDR1 and CDR2 sequences are SGHTA and FQGNSA. The CDR3 length is 16 residues. CDR3 protein: CASSPGLAGVRYEQYF. CDR3 bases: TGTGCCAGCAGCCCCGGACTAGCGGGAGTCCGCTACGAGCAGTACTTC. Using reference TRBV7-2 and TRBJ2-7 for the parts outside the CDR3, the full variable domain is GAGVSQSPSNKVTEKGKDVELRCDPISGHTALYWYRQSLGQGLEFLIYFQGNSAPDKSGLPSDRFSAERTGGSVSTLTIQRTQQEDSAVYLCASSPGLAGVRYEQYFGPGTRLTVT.

The chain recombines TRBV7-9 with TRBJ2-7; unclear D gene. Germline V lookup: CDR1 SEHNR, CDR2 FQNEAQ (reference sequence). Deletions cut 6 bases from V and 0 bases from J, with 3 bases between. This CDR3 has 11 amino acids. This CDR3 is CASRSSYEQYF. The CDR3 coding sequence is TGTGCCAGCAGGAGCTCCTACGAGCAGTACTTC.

The chain recombines TRBV30 with TRBJ2-1; 10 positions agree with TRBD2. V gave up 0 bases and J gave up 10 bases; unmatched junction bases: 3. This CDR3 comprises 13 residues. Germline V gene sequence: CDR1 GTSNPN, CDR2 SVGIG (reference sequence). In DNA form, the CDR3 reads TGTGCCTGGAGTGTACTAGCGGGAAGGGAGCAGTTCTTC. This codes for CAWSVLAGREQFF.

J is TRBJ2-7 and V is TRBV27, with TRBD1 matching 7 bases. Per the germline V gene, CDR1 is MNHEY and CDR2 is SMNVEV (reference sequence). Trimming took 0 bases from V and 4 from J; bases not matched to a gene: 3. This CDR3 has 14 amino acids. The CDR3 bases are TGTGCCAGCAGTTTATCAAGGGGGCAGTACGAGCAGTACTTC. Amino acid sequence: CASSLSRGQYEQYF.

The chain has TRBV9 and TRBJ2-3; TRBD2 aligns across 12 bases. CDR1 is SGDLS, CDR2 YYNGEE, per germline. V was pared by 3 bases and J by 4 bases, with 0 bases of the junction left unmatched. The CDR3 consists of 14 residues. The CDR3 sequence is CASSASGRADTQYF. Here the CDR3 DNA reads TGTGCCAGCAGCGCTAGCGGGAGGGCAGATACGCAGTATTTT.

Note on this clone: One end of the junction is discordant with germline, which a read error may explain. The V gene is TRBV15, the J gene TRBJ1-4; no clear D. Germline CDR1 is LNHNV and CDR2 is YYDKDF (reference sequence). CDR3 length: 14 residues. CDR3 DNA sequence: TGTGCCACCAGGCAACCGACCGAGACACGGATAGTTAGTTTT. Translation gives CATRQPTETRIVSF.

V is TRBV6-1 and J is TRBJ2-7, with TRBD2 matching over 10 bases. The CDR3 runs 13 residues. Germline V gives CDR1 MNHNS, CDR2 SASEGT. J was trimmed by 7 bases and V by 4 bases; bases with no gene match: 4. The CDR3 loop is CASSALAGGEQYF. In DNA form, the CDR3 reads TGTGCCAGCAGTGCGTTAGCGGGAGGAGAGCAGTACTTC.

The chain is built from TRBV29-1 and TRBJ1-3; 9 bases match TRBD1. This CDR3 contains 13 residues. The V gene's germline CDR1 is SQVTM and CDR2 ANQGSEA. V lost 5 bases to trimming and J lost 4 bases; unmatched junction nucleotides: 3. CDR3 region: CSVTGQGGNTIYF. The CDR3 coding sequence is TGCAGCGTTACGGGACAGGGAGGAAACACCATATATTTT.

The chain joins TRBV6-5 to TRBJ2-2; maybe TRBD1 (6 bases). Germline V gives CDR1 MNHEY, CDR2 SVGAGI. This CDR3 is built from 12 residues. The germline V and J ends were trimmed by 7 bases and 6 bases, with 9 bases remaining between them. The CDR3 sequence: CASNKGAGELFF. The CDR3 nucleotides are TGTGCCAGCAATAAGGGGGCCGGGGAGCTGTTTTTT.

J is TRBJ2-7 and V is TRBV5-1; possible D gene TRBD2, 7 bases. V gave up 3 bases and J gave up 3 bases, with 13 bases separating them. The CDR3 extends over 14 amino acids. Germline loops: CDR1 SGHRS, CDR2 YFSETQ. The CDR3 here is CASSSGGQSYEQYF. DNA for the CDR3: TGCGCCAGCAGCTCCGGGGGGCAAAGCTACGAGCAGTACTTC. The complete variable domain, with remaining parts taken from reference TRBV5-1 and TRBJ2-7, reads KAGVTQTPRYLIKTRGQQVTLSCSPISGHRSVSWYQQTPGQGLQFLFEYFSETQRNKGNFPGRFSGRQFSNSRSEMNVSTLELGDSALYLCASSSGGQSYEQYFGPGTRLTVT.

V and J are TRBV28 and TRBJ1-5; D remains unclear. Trimming stripped 7 bases from V and 2 bases from J, with 9 bases between. The CDR3 contains 13 residues. Germline lookup yields CDR1 MDHEN and CDR2 SYDVKM. The CDR3 is CASIGVGNQPQHF. In DNA, the CDR3 is TGTGCCAGCATCGGTGTTGGCAATCAGCCCCAGCATTTT.

V is TRBV6-1 and J is TRBJ2-7; 8 nucleotides line up with TRBD1. Germline loops: CDR1 MNHNS, CDR2 SASEGT. The CDR3 has 13 residues. Trimming at V came to 4 bases and at J to 6 bases, leaving 5 bases not matched to a gene. Here the CDR3 DNA reads TGTGCCAGCAGTGGCCGGGACAGGCCCGAGCAGTACTTC. It translates to CASSGRDRPEQYF.

CDR3 protein: CASSSREGVEKLFF. CDR3 DNA: TGTGCCAGTAGTTCCCGGGAGGGCGTTGAAAAACTGTTTTTT. The genes are TRBV19 and TRBJ1-4; no definite D call. V lost 5 bases, J lost 7 bases, and 14 bases lay in between. This CDR3 is 14 amino acids long. CDR1 and CDR2 from the germline V gene are LNHDA and SQIVND (reference sequence).

V usage is TRBV5-1 and J usage is TRBJ2-7; no clear D. V dropped 0 bases and J dropped 0 bases, with 7 bases sitting between them. This CDR3 has 14 amino acids. In germline, CDR1 is SGHRS, CDR2 YFSETQ. The CDR3 bases are TGCGCCAGCAGCTTGGTTGGCAGCTCCTACGAGCAGTACTTC. This codes for CASSLVGSSYEQYF. The whole variable domain, filled in from reference TRBV5-1 and TRBJ2-7, reads KAGVTQTPRYLIKTRGQQVTLSCSPISGHRSVSWYQQTPGQGLQFLFEYFSETQRNKGNFPGRFSGRQFSNSRSEMNVSTLELGDSALYLCASSLVGSSYEQYFGPGTRLTVT.

The rearrangement links TRBV5-5 to TRBJ2-7; no reliable D call. From germline, CDR1 is SGHKS and CDR2 YYEKEE (reference sequence). The CDR3 length is 13 residues. V lost 7 bases, J lost 1 base, and 12 bases lay in between. Here the CDR3 DNA reads TGTGCCAGCGGTCTCGGCACTTCCTACGAGCAGTACTTC. As protein: CASGLGTSYEQYF.

The chain couples TRBV1 to TRBJ1-2. TRBV1 is deemed a pseudogene. CDR3 length: 11 amino acids. CDR3 residues: CTSSRHNGYTF. CDR3 coding DNA: TGCACCAGCAGCCGTCATAATGGCTACACCTTC.

This chain connects TRBV28 to TRBJ2-7; tentatively, D is TRBD1 (6 bases). V lost 6 bases and J lost 2, with 11 bases in between. The CDR3 covers 13 residues. Looked up from germline, CDR1 is MDHEN and CDR2 is SYDVKM. The CDR3 coding sequence is TGTGCCAGCAGCTTTGAGGGGGCCTACGAGCAGTACTTC. Protein product: CASSFEGAYEQYF.

This clone was observed once. V is TRBV2 and J is TRBJ2-7, with D hard to call. The CDR3 covers 13 residues. CDR1 is SNHLY, CDR2 FYNNEI, per germline. The V end lost 5 bases, the J end lost 3 bases, and 11 bases lay between the germline ends. The CDR3, as DNA: TGTGCCAGCAGTCTAAGGCAAGACTACGAGCAGTACTTC. Encoded protein: CASSLRQDYEQYF.

This clone occurred once. The chain joins TRBV7-9 to TRBJ2-7; no clear D gene. Germline V CDR1 and CDR2: SEHNR, FQNEAQ (reference sequence). The CDR3 length is 17 residues. V gave up 1 base and J gave up 0 bases, with 16 bases separating them. Written as DNA, the CDR3 is TGTGCCAGCAGCTTAGAACGCTGGCAGGAGAGCTCCTACGAGCAGTACTTC. Its protein is CASSLERWQESSYEQYF.